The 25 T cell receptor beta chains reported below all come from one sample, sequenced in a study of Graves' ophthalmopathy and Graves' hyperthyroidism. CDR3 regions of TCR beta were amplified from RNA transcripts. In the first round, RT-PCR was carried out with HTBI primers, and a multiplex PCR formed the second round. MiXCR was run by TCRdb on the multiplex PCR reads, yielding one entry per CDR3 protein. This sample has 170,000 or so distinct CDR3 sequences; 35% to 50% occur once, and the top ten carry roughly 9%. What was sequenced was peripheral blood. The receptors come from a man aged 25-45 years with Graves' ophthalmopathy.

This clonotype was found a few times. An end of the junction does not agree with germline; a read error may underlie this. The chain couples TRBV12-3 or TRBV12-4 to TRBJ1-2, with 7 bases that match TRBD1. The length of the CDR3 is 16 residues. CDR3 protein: CASSGPRQGRDYGYTF. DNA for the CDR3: TGTGCCAGCAGTGGCCCCAGACAGGGTCGGGACTATGGTTACACCTTC.

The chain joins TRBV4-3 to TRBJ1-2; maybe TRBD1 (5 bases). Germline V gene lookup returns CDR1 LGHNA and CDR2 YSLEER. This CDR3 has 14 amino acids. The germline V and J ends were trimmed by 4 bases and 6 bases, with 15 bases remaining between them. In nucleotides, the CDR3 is TGCGCCAGCAGCCGACAAGAGGGGCAGGATGGCTACACCTTC. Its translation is CASSRQEGQDGYTF.

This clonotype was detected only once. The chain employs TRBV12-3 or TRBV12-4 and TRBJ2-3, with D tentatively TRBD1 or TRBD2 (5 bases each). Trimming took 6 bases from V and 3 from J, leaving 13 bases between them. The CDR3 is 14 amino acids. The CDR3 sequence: CASRSGRGTDTQYF. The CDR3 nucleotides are TGTGCCAGCAGATCGGGACGCGGGACAGATACGCAGTATTTT.

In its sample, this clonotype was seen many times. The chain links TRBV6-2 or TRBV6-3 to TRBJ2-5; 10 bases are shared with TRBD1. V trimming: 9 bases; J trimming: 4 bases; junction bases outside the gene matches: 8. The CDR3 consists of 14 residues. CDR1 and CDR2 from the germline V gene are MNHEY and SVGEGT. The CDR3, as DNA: TGTGCCAGTACCGGGACAGGGGAATCAGAGACCCAGTACTTC. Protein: CASTGTGESETQYF.

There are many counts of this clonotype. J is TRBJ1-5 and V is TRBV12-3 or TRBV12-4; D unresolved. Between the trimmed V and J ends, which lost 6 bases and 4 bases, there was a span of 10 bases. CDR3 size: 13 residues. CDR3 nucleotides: TGTGCCAGCAGCACGGTCGGGAATCAGCCCCAGCATTTT. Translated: CASSTVGNQPQHF.

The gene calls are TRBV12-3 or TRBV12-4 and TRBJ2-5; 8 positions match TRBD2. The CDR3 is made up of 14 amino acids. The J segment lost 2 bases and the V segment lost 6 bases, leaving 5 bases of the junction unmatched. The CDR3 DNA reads TGTGCCAGCAGCTCGGGAGGGTCTCAAGAGACCCAGTACTTC. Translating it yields CASSSGGSQETQYF.

CDR3 loop: CASSLWRTGYEQYF. CDR3 in DNA: TGTGCCAGCAGTTTATGGAGGACAGGCTACGAGCAGTACTTC. This chain joins TRBV28 and TRBJ2-7; 7 bases fit TRBD1. CDR3 length equals 14 residues. The germline V gene encodes CDR1 MDHEN and CDR2 SYDVKM. The ends lost 0 bases at V and 3 bases at J; junction bases unmatched: 2.

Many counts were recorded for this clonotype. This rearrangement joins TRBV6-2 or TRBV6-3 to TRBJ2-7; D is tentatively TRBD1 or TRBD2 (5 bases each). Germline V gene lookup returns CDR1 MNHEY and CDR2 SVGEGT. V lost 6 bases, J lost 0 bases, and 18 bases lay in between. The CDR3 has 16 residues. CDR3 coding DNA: TGTGCCAGCAGCGACTCCGGGGCCTCGAGCTCCTACGAGCAGTACTTC. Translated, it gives CASSDSGASSSYEQYF.

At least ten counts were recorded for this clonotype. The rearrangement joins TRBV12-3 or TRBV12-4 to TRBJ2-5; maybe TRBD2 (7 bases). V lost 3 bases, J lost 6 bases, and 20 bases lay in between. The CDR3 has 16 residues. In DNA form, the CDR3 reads TGTGCCAGCAGTTTGCGGGGAGGGGGGATCGAAAAGACCCAGTACTTC. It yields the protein CASSLRGGGIEKTQYF.

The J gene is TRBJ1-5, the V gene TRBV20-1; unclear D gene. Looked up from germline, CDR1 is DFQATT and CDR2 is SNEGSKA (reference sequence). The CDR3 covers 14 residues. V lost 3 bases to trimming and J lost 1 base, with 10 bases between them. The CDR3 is CSARVSGSNQPQHF. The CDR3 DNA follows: TGCAGTGCTAGGGTGTCGGGGAGCAATCAGCCCCAGCATTTT.

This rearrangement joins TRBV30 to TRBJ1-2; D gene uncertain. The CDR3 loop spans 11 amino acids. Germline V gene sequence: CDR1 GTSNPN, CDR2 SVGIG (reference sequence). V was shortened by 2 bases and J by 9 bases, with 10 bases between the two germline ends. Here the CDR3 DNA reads TGTGCCTGGAGTAAAGGTATTAGCTACACCTTC. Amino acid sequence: CAWSKGISYTF.

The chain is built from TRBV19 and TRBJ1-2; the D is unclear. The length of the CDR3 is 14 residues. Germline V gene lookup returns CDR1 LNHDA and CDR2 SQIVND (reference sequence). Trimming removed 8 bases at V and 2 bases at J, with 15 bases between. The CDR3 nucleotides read TGTGCCAGTCAACACCGGACGAGAAACTATGGCTACACCTTC. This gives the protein CASQHRTRNYGYTF.

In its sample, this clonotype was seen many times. The CDR3 DNA follows: TGTGCCAGCAGCCGACTACAGGGGGGCAAAAACATTCAGTACTTC. Translated: CASSRLQGGKNIQYF. The chain employs TRBV14 and TRBJ2-4; 8 bases fit TRBD1. Germline loops: CDR1 SGHDN, CDR2 FVKESK. Losses at the gene ends were 4 bases for V and 3 bases for J; bases not matched to a gene: 5. This CDR3 contains 15 residues.

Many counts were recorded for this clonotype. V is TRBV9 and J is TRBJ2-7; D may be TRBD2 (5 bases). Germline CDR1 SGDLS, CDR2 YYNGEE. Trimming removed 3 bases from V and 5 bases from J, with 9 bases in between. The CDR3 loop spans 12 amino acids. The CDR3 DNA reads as TGTGCCAGCAGCGGGAGGAACGACGAGCAGTACTTC. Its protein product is CASSGRNDEQYF.

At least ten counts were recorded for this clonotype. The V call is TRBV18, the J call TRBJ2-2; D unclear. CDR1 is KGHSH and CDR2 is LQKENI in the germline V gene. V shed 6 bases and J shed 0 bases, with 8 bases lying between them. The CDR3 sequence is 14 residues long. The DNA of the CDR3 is TGTGCCAGCTCTCGAACTTCGAACACCGGGGAGCTGTTTTTT. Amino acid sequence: CASSRTSNTGELFF.

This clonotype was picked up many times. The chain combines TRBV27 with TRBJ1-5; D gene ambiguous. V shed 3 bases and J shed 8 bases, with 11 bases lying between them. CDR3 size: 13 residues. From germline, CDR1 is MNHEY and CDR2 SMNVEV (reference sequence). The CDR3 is CASSFSQKEPQHF. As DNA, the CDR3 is TGTGCCAGCAGTTTTTCCCAGAAGGAGCCCCAGCATTTT.

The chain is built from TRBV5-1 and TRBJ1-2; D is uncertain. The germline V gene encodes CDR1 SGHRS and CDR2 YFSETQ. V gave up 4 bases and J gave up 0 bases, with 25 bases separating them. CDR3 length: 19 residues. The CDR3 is CASSPQDGRSTQANYGYTF. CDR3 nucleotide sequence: TGCGCCAGCAGCCCCCAGGACGGAAGGAGCACTCAAGCTAACTATGGCTACACCTTC.

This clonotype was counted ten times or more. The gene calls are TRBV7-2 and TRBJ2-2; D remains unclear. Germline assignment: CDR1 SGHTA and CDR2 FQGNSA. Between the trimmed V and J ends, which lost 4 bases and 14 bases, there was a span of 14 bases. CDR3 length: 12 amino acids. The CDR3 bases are TGTGCCAGCAGCTCCCGGACCGGGTCCCTGTTTTTT. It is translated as CASSSRTGSLFF.

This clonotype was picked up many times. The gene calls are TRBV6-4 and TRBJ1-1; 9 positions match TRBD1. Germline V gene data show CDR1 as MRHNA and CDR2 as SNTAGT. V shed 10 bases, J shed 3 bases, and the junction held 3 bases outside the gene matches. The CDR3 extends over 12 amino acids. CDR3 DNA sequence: TGTGCCAACCGGGACAGGGACACTGAAGCTTTCTTT. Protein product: CANRDRDTEAFF.

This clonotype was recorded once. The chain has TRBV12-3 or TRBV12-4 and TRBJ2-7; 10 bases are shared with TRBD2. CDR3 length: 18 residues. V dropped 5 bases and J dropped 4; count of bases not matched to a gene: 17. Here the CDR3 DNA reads TGTGCCAGCAGTCCCAACGGAGTTAGCGGGAGGTCCTTGTACGAGCAGTACTTC. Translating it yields CASSPNGVSGRSLYEQYF.

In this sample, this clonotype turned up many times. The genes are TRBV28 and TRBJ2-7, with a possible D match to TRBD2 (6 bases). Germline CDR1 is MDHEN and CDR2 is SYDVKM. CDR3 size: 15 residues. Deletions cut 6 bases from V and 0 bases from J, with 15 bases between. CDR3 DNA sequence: TGTGCCAGCAGACCCCACGGGACTGGCTCCTACGAGCAGTACTTC. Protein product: CASRPHGTGSYEQYF.

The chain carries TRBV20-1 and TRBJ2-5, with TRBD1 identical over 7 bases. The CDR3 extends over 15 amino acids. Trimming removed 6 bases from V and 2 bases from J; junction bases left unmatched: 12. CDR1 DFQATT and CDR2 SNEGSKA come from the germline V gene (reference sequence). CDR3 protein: CSAVVRDRSQETQYF. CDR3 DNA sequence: TGCAGTGCGGTAGTAAGGGACAGAAGTCAAGAGACCCAGTACTTC.

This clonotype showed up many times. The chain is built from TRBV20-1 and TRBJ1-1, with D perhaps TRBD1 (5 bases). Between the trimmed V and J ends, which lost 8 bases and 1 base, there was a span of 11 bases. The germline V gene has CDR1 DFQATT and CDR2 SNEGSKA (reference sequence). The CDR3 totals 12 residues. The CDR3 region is CSPNGGNTEAFF. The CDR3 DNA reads TGCAGTCCCAATGGGGGGAACACTGAAGCTTTCTTT.

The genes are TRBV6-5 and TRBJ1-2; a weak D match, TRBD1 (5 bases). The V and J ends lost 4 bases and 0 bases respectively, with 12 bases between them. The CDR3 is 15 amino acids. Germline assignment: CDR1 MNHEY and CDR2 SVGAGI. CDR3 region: CASSLSQGANYGYTF. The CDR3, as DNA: TGTGCCAGCAGTTTAAGCCAGGGAGCTAACTATGGCTACACCTTC.

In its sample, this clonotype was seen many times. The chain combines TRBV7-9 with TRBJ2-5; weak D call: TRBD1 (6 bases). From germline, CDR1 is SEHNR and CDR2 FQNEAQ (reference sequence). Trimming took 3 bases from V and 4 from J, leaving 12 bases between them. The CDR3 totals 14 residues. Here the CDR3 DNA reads TGTGCCAGCAGCTTGGGGACATGGGCAGAGACCCAGTACTTC. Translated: CASSLGTWAETQYF.